The present TCR beta chain was sequenced within a study of blood T cell repertoires in COVID-19. Background on the study: The study drew acute and convalescent COVID-19 samples from the United States, Italy and Spain. T cells, B-cell-depleted T cells, or PBMCs provided the cDNA or gDNA that served as material.

The germline V and J ends were trimmed by 1 base and 7 bases, with 13 bases remaining between them. CDR1 and CDR2 from the germline V gene are SGHTA and FQGNSA. The CDR3 is 14 residues long. In the original analysis: Cell counts per sample came from amplifying reference gene primers. Sequenced by immunoSEQ multiplex PCR; TCRdb stores in-frame clones only, minus some. The V and J calls and clone size were taken over from that table, and D and trimming were inferred from the DNA. There are about 420,000 clones in the sample; over 85% occur only once, and roughly 0.87% lies in the top ten. Enrolment of Seattle patients took place during active infection, and they were followed longitudinally.

The sequence derives from a man in his late teens or twenties with COVID-19, enrolled during active disease. Specimen: peripheral blood. This sequence joins TRBV7-2 and TRBJ1-2; D is unresolved. The CDR3 bases are TGTGCCAGCAGCTTAGGGGCAGCCTCCTCTGGCTACACCTTC. Translation: CASSLGAASSGYTF.